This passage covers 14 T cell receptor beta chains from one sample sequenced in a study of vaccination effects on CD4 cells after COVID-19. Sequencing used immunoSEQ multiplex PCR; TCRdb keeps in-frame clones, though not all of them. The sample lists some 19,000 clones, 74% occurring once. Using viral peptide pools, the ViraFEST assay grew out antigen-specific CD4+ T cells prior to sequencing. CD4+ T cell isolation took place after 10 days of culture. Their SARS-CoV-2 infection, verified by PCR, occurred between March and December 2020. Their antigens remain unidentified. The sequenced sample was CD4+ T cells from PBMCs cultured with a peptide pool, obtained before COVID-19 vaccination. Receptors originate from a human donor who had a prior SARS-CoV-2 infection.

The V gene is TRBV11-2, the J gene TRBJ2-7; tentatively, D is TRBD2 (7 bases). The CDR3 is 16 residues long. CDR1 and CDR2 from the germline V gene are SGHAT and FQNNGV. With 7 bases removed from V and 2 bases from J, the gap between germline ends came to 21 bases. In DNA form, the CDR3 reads TGTGCCAGCACTGGGGGGCGGGAGAGAGCCGCCTACGAGCAGTACTTC. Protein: CASTGGRERAAYEQYF.

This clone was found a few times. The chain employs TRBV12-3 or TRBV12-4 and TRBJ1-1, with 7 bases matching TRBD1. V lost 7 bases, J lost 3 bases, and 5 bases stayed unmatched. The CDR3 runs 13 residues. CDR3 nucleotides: TGTGCCAGCACCAACACAGGGGACACTGAAGCTTTCTTT. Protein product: CASTNTGDTEAFF.

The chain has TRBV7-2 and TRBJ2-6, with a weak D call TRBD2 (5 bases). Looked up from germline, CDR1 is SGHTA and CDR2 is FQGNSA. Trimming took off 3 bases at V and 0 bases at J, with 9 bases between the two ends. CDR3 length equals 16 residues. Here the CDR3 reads CASSLRVLSGANVLTF. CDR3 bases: TGTGCCAGCAGCTTGAGGGTTCTCTCTGGGGCCAACGTCCTGACTTTC. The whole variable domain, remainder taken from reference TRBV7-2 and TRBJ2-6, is GAGVSQSPSNKVTEKGKDVELRCDPISGHTALYWYRQSLGQGLEFLIYFQGNSAPDKSGLPSDRFSAERTGGSVSTLTIQRTQQEDSAVYLCASSLRVLSGANVLTFGAGSRLTVL.

This chain's CDR3 is CASSPSSLGPAYEQYF. The CDR3 DNA reads TGTGCCAGCTCACCCTCGAGTTTAGGCCCAGCGTACGAGCAGTACTTC. This chain connects TRBV18 to TRBJ2-7, with D uncertain. Trimming took 3 bases from V and 4 from J, leaving 19 bases between them. The CDR3 contains 16 residues. CDR1 and CDR2 (germline): KGHSH, LQKENI.

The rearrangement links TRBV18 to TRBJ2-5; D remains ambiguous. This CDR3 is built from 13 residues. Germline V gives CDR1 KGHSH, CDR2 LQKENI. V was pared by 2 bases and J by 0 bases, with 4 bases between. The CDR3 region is CASSPGYQETQYF. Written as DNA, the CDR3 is TGTGCCAGCTCACCAGGGTACCAAGAGACCCAGTACTTC. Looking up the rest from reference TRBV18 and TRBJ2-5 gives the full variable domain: NAGVMQNPRHLVRRRGQEARLRCSPMKGHSHVYWYRQLPEEGLKFMVYLQKENIIDESGMPKERFSAEFPKEGPSILRIQQVVRGDSAAYFCASSPGYQETQYFGPGTRLLVL.

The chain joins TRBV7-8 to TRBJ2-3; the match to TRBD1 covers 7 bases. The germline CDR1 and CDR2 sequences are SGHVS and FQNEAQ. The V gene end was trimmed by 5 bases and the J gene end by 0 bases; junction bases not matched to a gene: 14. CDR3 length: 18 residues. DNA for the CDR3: TGTGCCAGCAGCGGACTGACCCCCGGGACAGAAAGCACAGATACGCAGTATTTT. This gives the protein CASSGLTPGTESTDTQYF.

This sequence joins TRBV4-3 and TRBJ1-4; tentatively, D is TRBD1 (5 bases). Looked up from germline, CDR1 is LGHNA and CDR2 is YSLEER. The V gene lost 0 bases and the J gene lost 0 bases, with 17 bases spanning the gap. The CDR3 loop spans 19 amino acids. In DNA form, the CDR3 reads TGCGCCAGCAGCCAAGATTCAGGGAGGGGCGATGCAACTAATGAAAAACTGTTTTTT. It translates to CASSQDSGRGDATNEKLFF.

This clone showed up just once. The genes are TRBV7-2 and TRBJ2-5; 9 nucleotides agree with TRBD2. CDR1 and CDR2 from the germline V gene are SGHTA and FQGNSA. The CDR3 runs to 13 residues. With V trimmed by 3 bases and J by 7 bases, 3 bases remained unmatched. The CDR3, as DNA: TGTGCCAGCAGCTTTGGACTAGCGACGACCCAGTACTTC. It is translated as CASSFGLATTQYF.

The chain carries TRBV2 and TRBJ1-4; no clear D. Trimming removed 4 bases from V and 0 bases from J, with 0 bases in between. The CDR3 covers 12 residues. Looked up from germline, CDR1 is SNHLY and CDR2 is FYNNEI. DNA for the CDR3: TGTGCCAGCAGTGCAACTAATGAAAAACTGTTTTTT. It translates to CASSATNEKLFF.

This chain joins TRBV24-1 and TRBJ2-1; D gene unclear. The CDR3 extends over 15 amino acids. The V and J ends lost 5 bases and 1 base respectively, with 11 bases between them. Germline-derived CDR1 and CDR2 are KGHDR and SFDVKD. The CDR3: CATSGSTTSYNEQFF. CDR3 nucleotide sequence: TGTGCCACCAGTGGCTCAACGACTTCCTACAATGAGCAGTTCTTC.

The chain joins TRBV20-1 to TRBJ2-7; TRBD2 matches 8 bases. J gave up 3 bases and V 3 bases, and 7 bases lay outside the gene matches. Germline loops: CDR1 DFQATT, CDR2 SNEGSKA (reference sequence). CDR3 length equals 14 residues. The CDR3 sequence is CSASGGTSIYEQYF. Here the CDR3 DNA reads TGCAGTGCTAGTGGGGGGACTAGTATCTACGAGCAGTACTTC.

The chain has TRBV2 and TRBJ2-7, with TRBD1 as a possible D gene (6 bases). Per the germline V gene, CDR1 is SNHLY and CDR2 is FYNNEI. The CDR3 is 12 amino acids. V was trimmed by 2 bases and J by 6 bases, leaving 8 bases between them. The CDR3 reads CASSEYRAEQYF. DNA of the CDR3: TGTGCCAGCAGTGAATACAGGGCCGAGCAGTACTTC. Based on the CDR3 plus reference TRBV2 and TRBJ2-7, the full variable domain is EPEVTQTPSHQVTQMGQEVILRCVPISNHLYFYWYRQILGQKVEFLVSFYNNEISEKSEIFDDQFSVERPDGSNFTLKIRSTKLEDSAMYFCASSEYRAEQYFGPGTRLTVT.

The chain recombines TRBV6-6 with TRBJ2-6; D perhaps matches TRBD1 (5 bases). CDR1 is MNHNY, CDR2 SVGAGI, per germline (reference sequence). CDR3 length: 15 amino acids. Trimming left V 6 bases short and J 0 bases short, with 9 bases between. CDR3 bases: TGTGCCAGCAGAACAGGAAACTCTGGGGCCAACGTCCTGACTTTC. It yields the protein CASRTGNSGANVLTF.

Here the CDR3 reads CASTLRGGLAGGNTGELFF. The CDR3 DNA reads as TGTGCCAGTACCCTCAGGGGGGGACTAGCGGGGGGAAACACCGGGGAGCTGTTTTTT. The rearrangement joins TRBV19 to TRBJ2-2, with 15 bases lining up with TRBD2. Trimming removed 7 bases from V and 2 bases from J; junction bases left unmatched: 11. The germline gives CDR1 LNHDA, CDR2 SQIVND (reference sequence). The CDR3 loop spans 19 amino acids.